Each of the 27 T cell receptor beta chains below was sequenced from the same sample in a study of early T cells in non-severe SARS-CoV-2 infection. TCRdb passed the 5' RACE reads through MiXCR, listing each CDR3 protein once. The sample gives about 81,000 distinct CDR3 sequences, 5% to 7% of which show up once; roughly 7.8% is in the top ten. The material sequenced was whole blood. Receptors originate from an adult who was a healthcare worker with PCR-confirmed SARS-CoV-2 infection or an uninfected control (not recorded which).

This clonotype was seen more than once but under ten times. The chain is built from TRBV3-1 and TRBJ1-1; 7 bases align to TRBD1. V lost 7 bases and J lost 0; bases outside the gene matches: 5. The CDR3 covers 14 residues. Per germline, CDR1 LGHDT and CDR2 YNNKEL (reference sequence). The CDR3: CASTPGQVNTEAFF. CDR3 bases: TGTGCCAGCACCCCCGGACAGGTGAACACTGAAGCTTTCTTT.

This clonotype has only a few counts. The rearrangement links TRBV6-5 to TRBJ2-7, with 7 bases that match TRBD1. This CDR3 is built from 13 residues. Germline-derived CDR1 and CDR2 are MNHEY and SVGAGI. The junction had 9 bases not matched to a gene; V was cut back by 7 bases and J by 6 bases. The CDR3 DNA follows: TGTGCCAGCACGCGGAAGGCAGGGGGCGAGCAGTACTTC. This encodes CASTRKAGGEQYF.

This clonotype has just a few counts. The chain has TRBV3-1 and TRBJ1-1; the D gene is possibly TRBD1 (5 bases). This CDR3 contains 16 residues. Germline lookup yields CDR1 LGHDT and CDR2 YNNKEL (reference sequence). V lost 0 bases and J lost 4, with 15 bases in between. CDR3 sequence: CASSQEAKRGSTEAFF. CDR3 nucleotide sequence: TGTGCCAGCAGCCAAGAAGCGAAAAGGGGTAGCACTGAAGCTTTCTTT.

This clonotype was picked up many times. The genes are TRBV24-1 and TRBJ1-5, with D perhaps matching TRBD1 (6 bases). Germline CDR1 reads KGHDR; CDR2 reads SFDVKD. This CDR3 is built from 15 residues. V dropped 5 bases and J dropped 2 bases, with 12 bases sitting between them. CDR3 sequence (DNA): TGTGCCACCAGTGTACCGGGGGCAGGCAATCAGCCCCAGCATTTT. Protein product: CATSVPGAGNQPQHF.

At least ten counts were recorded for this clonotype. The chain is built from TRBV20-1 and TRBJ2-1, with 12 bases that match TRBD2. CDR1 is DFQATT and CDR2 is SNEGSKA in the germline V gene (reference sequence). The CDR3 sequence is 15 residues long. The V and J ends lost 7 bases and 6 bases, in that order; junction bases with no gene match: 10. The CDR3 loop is CSVLTSGRIPNEQFF. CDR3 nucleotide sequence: TGCAGTGTCCTGACTAGCGGGAGAATACCCAATGAGCAGTTCTTC.

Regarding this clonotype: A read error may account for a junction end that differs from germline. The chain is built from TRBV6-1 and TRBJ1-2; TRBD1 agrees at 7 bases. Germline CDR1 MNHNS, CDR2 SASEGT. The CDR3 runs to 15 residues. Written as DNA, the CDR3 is TGTACCAGCAGTGAGAGACAGGGAGCTAACTATGGCTACACCTTC. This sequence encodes CTSSERQGANYGYTF.

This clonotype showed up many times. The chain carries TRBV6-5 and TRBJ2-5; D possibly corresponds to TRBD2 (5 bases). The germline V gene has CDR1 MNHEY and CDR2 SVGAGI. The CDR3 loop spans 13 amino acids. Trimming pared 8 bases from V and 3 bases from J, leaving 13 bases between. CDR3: CASRRTDKETQYF. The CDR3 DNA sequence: TGTGCCAGCCGCCGGACTGATAAAGAGACCCAGTACTTC.

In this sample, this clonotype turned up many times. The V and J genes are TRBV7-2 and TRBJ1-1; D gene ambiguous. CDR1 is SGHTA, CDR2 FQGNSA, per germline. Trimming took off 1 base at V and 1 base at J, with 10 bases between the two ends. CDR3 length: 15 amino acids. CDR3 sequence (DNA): TGTGCCAGCAGCTTAGGGTTAGGGCCGAACACTGAAGCTTTCTTT. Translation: CASSLGLGPNTEAFF.

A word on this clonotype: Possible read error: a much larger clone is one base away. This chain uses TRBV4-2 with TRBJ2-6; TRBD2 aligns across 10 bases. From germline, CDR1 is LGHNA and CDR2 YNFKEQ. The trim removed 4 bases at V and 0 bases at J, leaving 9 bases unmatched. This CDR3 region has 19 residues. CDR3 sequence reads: CASSPQGLATSSGANVLTF. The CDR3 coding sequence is TGTGCCAGCAGCCCACAGGGACTAGCGACTAGCTCTGGGGCCAACGTCCTGACTTTC.

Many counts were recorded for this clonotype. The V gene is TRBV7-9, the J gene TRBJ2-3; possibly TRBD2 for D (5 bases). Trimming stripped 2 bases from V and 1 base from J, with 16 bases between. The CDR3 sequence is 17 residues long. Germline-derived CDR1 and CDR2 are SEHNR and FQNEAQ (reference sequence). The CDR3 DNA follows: TGTGCCAGCAGCTTATACTTCCCGGGAAGGGGCACAGATACGCAGTATTTT. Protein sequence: CASSLYFPGRGTDTQYF. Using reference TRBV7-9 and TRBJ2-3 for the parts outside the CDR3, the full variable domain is DTGVSQNPRHKITKRGQNVTFRCDPISEHNRLYWYRQTLGQGPEFLTYFQNEAQLEKSRLLSDRFSAERPKGSFSTLEIQRTEQGDSAMYLCASSLYFPGRGTDTQYFGPGTRLTVL.

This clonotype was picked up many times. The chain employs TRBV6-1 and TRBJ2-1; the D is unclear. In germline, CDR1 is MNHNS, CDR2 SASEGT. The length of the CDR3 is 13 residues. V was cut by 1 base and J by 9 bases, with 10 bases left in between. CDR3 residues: CASSEGRPSEQFF. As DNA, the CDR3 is TGTGCCAGCAGTGAAGGTCGTCCTAGTGAGCAGTTCTTC.

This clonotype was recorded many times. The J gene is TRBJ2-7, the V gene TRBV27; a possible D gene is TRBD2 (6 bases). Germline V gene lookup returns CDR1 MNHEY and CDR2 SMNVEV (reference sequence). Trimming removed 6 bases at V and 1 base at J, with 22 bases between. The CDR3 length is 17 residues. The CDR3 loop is CASSQLAGEQRSYEQYF. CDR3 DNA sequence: TGTGCCAGCAGCCAACTAGCTGGCGAACAGCGGTCCTACGAGCAGTACTTC.

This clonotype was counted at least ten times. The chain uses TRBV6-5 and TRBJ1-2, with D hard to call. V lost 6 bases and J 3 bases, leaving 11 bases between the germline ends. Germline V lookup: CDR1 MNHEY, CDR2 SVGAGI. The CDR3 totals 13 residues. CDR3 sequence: CASSPDLYYGYTF. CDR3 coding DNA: TGTGCCAGCAGCCCCGACTTGTACTATGGCTACACCTTC.

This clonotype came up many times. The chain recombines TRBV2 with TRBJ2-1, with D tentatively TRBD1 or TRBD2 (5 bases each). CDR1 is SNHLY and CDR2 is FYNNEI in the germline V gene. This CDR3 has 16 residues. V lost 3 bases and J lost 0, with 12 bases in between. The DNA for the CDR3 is TGTGCCAGCAGTGAGACGGGACGGGACTCCTACAATGAGCAGTTCTTC. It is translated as CASSETGRDSYNEQFF.

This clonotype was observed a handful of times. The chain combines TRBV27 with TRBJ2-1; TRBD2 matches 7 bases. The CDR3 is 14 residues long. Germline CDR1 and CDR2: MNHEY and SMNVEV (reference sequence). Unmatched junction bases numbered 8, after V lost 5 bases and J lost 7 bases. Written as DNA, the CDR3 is TGTGCCAGCAGTCTCGTGCGGGAGAGTAATGAGCAGTTCTTC. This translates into CASSLVRESNEQFF.

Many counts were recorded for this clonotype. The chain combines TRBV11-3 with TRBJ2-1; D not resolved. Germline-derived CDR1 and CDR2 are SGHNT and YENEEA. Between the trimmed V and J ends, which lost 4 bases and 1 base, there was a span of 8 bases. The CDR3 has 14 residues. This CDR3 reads CASSSGLSYNEQFF. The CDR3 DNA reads TGTGCCAGCAGCTCCGGCCTGTCCTACAATGAGCAGTTCTTC.

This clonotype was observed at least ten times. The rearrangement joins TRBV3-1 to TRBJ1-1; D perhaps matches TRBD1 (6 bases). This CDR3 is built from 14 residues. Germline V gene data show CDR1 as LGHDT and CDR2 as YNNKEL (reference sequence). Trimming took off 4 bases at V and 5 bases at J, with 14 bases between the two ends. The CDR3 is CASSPRGGWTEAFF. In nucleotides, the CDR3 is TGTGCCAGCAGCCCTAGAGGGGGGTGGACTGAAGCTTTCTTT.

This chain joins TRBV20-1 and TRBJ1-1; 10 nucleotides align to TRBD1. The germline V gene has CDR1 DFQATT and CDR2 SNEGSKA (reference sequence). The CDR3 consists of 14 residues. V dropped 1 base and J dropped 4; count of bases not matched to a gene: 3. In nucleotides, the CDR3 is TGCAGTGCTAGAGGGGACAGGGGATTCACTGAAGCTTTCTTT. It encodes CSARGDRGFTEAFF.

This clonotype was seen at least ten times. CDR3 sequence: CASSYSLARGLGEKLFF. The DNA for the CDR3 is TGTGCCAGCAGTTACTCGCTTGCGAGGGGGCTTGGAGAAAAACTGTTTTTT. The rearrangement links TRBV6-2 or TRBV6-3 to TRBJ1-4; TRBD1 matches at 7 bases. V gave up 0 bases and J gave up 8 bases; unmatched junction bases: 12. Looked up from germline, CDR1 is MNHEY and CDR2 is SVGEGT. The CDR3 totals 17 residues.

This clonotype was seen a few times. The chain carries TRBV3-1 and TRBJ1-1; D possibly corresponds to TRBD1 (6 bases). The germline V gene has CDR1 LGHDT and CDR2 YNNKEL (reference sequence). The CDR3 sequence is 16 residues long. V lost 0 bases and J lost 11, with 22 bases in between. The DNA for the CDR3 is TGTGCCAGCAGCCAAGATCGAGCGCAGACCCGAGGGGGGGCTTTCTTT. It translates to CASSQDRAQTRGGAFF.

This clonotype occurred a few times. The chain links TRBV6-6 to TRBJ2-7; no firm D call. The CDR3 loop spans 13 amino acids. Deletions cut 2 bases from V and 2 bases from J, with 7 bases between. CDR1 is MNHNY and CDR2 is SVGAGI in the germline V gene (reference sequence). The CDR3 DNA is TGTGCCAGCAGTTACAACGGTCCCTACGAGCAGTACTTC. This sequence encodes CASSYNGPYEQYF.

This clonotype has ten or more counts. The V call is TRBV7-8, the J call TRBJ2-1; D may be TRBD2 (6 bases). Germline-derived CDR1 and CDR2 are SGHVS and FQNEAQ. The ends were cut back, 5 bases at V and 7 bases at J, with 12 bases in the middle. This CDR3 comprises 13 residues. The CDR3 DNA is TGTGCCAGCAGCATTGACCGGGGGAATGAGCAGTTCTTC. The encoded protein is CASSIDRGNEQFF.

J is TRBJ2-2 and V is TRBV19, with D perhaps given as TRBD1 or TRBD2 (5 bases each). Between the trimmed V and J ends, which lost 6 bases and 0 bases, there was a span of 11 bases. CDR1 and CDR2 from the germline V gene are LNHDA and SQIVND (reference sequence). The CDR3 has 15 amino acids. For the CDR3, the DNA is TGTGCCAGTAGACCTGGGGGACCGAACACCGGGGAGCTGTTTTTT. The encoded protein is CASRPGGPNTGELFF.

The chain's CDR3 is CASSQERGPSYEQYF. The CDR3 DNA sequence: TGTGCCAGCAGCCAAGAAAGGGGTCCCTCCTACGAGCAGTACTTC. The chain carries TRBV14 and TRBJ2-7; maybe TRBD1 (5 bases). CDR1 and CDR2 from the germline V gene are SGHDN and FVKESK. The V end lost 0 bases, the J end lost 0 bases, and 9 bases lay between the germline ends. This CDR3 has 15 amino acids.

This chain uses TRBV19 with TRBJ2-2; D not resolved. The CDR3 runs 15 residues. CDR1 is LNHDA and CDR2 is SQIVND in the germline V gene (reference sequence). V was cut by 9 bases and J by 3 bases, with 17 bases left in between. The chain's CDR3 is CASKSGTFDTGELFF. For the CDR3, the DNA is TGTGCCAGCAAGAGTGGAACTTTCGACACCGGGGAGCTGTTTTTT.

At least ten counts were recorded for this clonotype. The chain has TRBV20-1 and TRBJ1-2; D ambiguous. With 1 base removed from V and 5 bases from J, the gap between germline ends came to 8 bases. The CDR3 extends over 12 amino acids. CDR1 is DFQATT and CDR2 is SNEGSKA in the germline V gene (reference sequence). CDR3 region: CSARVRDYGYTF. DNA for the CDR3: TGCAGTGCTAGAGTACGGGATTATGGCTACACCTTC.

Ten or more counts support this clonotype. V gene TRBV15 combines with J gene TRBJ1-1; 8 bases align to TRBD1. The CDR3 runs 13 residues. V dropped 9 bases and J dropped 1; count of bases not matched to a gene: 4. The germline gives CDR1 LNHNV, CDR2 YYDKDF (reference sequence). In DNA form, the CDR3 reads TGTGCCACACGGACAGGGAAGAACACTGAAGCTTTCTTT. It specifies CATRTGKNTEAFF.